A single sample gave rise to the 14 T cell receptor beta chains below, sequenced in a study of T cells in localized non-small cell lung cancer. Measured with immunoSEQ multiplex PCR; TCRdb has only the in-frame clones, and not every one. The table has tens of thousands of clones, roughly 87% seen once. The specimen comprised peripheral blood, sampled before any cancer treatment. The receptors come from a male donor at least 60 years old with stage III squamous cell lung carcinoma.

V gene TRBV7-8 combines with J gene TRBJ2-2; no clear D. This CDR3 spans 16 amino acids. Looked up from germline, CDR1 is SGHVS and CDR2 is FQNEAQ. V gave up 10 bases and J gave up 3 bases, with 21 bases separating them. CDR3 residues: CATPQLARIDTGELFF. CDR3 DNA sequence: TGTGCCACCCCGCAGTTGGCCCGCATAGACACCGGGGAGCTGTTTTTT.

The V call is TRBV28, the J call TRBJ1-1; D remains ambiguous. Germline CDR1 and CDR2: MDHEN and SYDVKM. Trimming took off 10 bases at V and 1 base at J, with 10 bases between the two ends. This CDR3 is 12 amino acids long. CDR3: CATVRQNTEAFF. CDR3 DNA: TGTGCCACCGTCCGTCAGAACACTGAAGCTTTCTTT.

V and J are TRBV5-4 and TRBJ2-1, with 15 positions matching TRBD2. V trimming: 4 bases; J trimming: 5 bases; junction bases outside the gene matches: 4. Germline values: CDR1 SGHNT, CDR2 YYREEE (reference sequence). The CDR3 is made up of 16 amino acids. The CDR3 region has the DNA TGTGCCAGCAGCCTTGGGACTAGCGGGAGGAACAATGAGCAGTTCTTC. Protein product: CASSLGTSGRNNEQFF.

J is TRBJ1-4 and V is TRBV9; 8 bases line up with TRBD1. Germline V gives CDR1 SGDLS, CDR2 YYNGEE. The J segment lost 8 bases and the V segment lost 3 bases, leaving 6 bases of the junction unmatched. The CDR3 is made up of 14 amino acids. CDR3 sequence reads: CASSAGQGGEKLFF. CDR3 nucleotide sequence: TGTGCCAGCAGCGCCGGACAGGGAGGGGAAAAACTGTTTTTT. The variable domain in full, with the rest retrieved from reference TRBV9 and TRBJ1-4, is DSGVTQTPKHLITATGQRVTLRCSPRSGDLSVYWYQQSLDQGLQFLIQYYNGEERAKGNILERFSAQQFPDLHSELNLSSLELGDSALYFCASSAGQGGEKLFFGSGTQLSVL.

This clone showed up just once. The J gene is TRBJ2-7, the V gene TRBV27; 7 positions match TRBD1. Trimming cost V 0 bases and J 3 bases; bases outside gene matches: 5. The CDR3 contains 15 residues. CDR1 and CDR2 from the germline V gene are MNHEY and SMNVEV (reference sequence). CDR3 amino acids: CASSLSPGGIYEQYF. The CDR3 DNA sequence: TGTGCCAGCAGTTTATCGCCAGGGGGAATCTACGAGCAGTACTTC.

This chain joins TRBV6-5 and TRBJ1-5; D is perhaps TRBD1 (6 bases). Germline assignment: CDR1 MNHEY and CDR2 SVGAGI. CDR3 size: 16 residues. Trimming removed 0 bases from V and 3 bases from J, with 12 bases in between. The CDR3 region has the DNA TGTGCCAGCAGTTACTCCGGGGGGCCCAACAATCAGCCCCAGCATTTT. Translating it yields CASSYSGGPNNQPQHF.

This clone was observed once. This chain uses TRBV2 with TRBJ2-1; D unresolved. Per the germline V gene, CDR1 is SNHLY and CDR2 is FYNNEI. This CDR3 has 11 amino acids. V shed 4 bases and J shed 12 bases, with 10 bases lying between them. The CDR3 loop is CASSGGPRQFF. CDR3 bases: TGTGCCAGCAGTGGAGGTCCGCGGCAGTTCTTC.

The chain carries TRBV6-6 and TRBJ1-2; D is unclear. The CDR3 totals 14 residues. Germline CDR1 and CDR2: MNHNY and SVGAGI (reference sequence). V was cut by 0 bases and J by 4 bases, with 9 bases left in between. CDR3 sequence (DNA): TGTGCCAGCAGTTACTCGACACAGACCTATGGCTACACCTTC. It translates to CASSYSTQTYGYTF.

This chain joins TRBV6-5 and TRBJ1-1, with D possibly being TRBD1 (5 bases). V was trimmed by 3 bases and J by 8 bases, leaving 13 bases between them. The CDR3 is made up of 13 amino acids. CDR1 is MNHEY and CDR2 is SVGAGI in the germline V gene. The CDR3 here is CASSYSAGEEAFF. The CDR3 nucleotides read TGTGCCAGCAGTTATTCCGCGGGGGAAGAAGCTTTCTTT.

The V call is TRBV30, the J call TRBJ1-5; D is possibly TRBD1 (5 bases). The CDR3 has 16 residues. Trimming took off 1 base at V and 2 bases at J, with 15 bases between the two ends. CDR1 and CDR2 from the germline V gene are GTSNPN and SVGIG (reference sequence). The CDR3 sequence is CAWSAQLGAGNQPQHF. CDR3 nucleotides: TGTGCCTGGAGTGCCCAACTCGGGGCCGGCAATCAGCCCCAGCATTTT.

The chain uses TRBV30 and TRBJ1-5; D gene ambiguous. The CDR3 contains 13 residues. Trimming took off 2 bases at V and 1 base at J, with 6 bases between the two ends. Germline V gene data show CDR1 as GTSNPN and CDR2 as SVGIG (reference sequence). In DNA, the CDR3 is TGTGCCTGGAGTTCCCAGAGCAATCAGCCCCAGCATTTT. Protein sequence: CAWSSQSNQPQHF.

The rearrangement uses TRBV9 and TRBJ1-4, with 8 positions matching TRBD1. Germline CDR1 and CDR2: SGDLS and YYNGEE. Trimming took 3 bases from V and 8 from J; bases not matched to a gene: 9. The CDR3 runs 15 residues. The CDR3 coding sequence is TGTGCCAGCAGCGCCCAGACAGGGGCCGAAGAAAAACTGTTTTTT. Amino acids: CASSAQTGAEEKLFF.

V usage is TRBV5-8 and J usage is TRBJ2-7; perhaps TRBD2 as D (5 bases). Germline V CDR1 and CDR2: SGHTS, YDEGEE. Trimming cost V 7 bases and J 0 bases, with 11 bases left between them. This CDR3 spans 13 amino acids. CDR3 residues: CASGPGDSYEQYF. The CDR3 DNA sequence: TGTGCCAGCGGTCCCGGGGACTCCTACGAGCAGTACTTC.

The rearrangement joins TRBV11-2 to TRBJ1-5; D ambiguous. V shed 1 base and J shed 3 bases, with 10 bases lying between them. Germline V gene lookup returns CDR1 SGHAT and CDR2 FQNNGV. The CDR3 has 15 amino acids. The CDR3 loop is CASSLAAGDNQPQHF. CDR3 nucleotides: TGTGCCAGCAGCTTAGCGGCAGGCGACAATCAGCCCCAGCATTTT.